This TCR beta chain stems from a study of T cell repertoires in cytomegalovirus infection. V was cut by 5 bases and J by 7 bases, with 15 bases left in between. Germline V lookup: CDR1 LNHDA, CDR2 SQIVND (reference sequence). This CDR3 contains 14 residues. Via MiXCR, TCRdb re-called the reads, giving one row per CDR3 protein. The profile covers approximately 290,000 distinct CDR3 sequences, with 20% to 30% appearing a single time and approximately 15% taken by the ten largest. This clonotype was obtained from a human donor in good health (CMV status not recorded). Some clones in this sample may be carry-over from other donors' samples. The rearrangement links TRBV19 to TRBJ2-1; D might be TRBD1 (5 bases). Sequencing input: PBMCs. CDR3 amino acids: CASSLRDSLNEQFF. As DNA, the CDR3 is TGTGCCAGTAGTTTAAGAGACAGCCTGAATGAGCAGTTCTTC.